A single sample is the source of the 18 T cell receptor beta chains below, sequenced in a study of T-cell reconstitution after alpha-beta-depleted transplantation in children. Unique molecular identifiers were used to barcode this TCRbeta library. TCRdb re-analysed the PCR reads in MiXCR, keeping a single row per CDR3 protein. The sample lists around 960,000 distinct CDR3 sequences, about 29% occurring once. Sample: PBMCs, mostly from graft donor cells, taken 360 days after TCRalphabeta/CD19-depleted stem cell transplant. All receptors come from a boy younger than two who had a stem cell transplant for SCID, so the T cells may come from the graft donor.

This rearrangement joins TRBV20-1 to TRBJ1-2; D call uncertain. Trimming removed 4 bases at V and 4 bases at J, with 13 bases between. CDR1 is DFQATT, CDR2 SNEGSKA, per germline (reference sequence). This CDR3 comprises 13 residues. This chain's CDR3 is CSATTDLAYGYTF. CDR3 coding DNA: TGCAGTGCTACCACGGACTTAGCCTATGGCTACACCTTC.

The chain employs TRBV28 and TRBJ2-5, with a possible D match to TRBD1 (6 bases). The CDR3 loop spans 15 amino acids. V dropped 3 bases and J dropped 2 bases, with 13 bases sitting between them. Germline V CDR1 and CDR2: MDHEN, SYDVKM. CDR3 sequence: CASSFNREGQETQYF. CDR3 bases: TGTGCCAGCAGTTTTAACAGGGAAGGACAAGAGACCCAGTACTTC.

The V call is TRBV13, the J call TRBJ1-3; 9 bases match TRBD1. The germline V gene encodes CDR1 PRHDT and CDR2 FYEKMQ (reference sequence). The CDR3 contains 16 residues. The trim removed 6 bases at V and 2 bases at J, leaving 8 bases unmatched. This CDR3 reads CASRYNRGLPGNTIYF. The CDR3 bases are TGTGCCAGCAGATATAACAGGGGGCTCCCTGGAAACACCATATATTTT.

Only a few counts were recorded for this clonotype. CDR3 sequence (DNA): TGTGCCAGCAGTTACGGAAGGGTGTCGGTTAATGAGCAGTTCTTC. Its translation is CASSYGRVSVNEQFF. V and J are TRBV6-2 or TRBV6-3 and TRBJ2-1; D unclear. Looked up from germline, CDR1 is MNHEY and CDR2 is SVGEGT. The V and J ends lost 2 bases and 7 bases respectively, with 15 bases between them. The CDR3 has 15 residues.

CDR3 coding DNA: TGTGCCACCAGCAAACAGGGGAACTACGAGCAGTACTTC. As protein: CATSKQGNYEQYF. The rearrangement uses TRBV15 and TRBJ2-7, with 7 bases fitting TRBD1. The V gene's germline CDR1 is LNHNV and CDR2 YYDKDF (reference sequence). J gave up 3 bases and V 4 bases, and 3 bases lay outside the gene matches. The CDR3 spans 13 residues.

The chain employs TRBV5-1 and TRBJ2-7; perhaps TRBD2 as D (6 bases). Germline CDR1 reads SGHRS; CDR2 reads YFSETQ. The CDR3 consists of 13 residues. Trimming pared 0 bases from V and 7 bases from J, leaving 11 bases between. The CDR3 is CASSLASGDEQYF. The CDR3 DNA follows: TGCGCCAGCAGCTTGGCTTCGGGGGATGAGCAGTACTTC.

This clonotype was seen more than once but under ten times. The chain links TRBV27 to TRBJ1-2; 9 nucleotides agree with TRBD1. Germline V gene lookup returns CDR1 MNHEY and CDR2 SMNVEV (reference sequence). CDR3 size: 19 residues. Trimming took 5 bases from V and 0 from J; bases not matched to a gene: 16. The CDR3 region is CASSQFLGQGPNSNYGYTF. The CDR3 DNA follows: TGTGCCAGCAGTCAGTTTCTAGGACAGGGGCCCAACTCTAACTATGGCTACACCTTC.

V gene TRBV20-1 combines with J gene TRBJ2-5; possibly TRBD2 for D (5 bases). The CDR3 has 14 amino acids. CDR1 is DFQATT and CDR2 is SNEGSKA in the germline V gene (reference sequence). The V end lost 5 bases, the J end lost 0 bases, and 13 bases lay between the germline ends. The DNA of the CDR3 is TGCAGTGCTTCAGGATCGGGGTACCAAGAGACCCAGTACTTC. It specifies CSASGSGYQETQYF.

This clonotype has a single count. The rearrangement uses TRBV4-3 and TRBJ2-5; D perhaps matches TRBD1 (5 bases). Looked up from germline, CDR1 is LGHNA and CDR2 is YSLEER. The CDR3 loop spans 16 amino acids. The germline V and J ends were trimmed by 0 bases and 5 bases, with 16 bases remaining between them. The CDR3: CASSQDKGIPSETQYF. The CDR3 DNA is TGCGCCAGCAGCCAAGATAAGGGGATACCCTCCGAGACCCAGTACTTC.

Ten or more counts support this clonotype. This chain's CDR3 is CSVSRTGIIYEQYF. The DNA for the CDR3 is TGCAGCGTTTCCAGGACAGGGATCATCTACGAGCAGTACTTC. The chain has TRBV29-1 and TRBJ2-7; 8 bases match TRBD1. Trimming cost V 5 bases and J 3 bases; bases outside gene matches: 9. CDR3 length: 14 amino acids. Germline V gene data show CDR1 as SQVTM and CDR2 as ANQGSEA.

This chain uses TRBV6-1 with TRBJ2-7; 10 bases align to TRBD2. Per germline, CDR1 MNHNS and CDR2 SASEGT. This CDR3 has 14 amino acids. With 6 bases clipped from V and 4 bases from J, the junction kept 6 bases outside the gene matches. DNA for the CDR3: TGTGCCAGCAGCCGATTGACTAGCGGGTACGAGCAGTACTTC. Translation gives CASSRLTSGYEQYF.

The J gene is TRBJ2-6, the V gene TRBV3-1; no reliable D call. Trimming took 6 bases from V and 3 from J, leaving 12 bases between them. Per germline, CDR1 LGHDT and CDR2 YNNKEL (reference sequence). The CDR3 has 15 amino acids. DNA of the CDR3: TGTGCCAGCAGTTTAATTCGGGTTGGGGCCAACGTCCTGACTTTC. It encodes CASSLIRVGANVLTF.

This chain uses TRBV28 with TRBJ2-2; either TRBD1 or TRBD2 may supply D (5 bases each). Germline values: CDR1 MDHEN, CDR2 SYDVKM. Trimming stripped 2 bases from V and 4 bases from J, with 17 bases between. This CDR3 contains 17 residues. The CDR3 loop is CASSLERGLGSTGELFF. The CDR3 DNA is TGTGCCAGCAGTTTAGAGAGGGGTCTGGGGTCCACCGGGGAGCTGTTTTTT.

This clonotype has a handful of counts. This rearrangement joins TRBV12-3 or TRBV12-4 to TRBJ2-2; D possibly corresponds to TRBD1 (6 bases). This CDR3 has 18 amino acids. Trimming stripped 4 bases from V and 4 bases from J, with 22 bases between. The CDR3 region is CASSSVRRGHRGTGELFF. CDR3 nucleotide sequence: TGTGCCAGCAGTTCTGTGCGCAGGGGCCATCGCGGCACCGGGGAGCTGTTTTTT.

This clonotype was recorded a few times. The CDR3 DNA sequence: TGTGCCAGCAGTCGCAGGCCTAGTTACTCCTACAATGAGCAGTTCTTC. Translation: CASSRRPSYSYNEQFF. The V call is TRBV12-3 or TRBV12-4, the J call TRBJ2-1; D remains unclear. The V end was cut by 5 bases, the J end by 0 bases, with 14 bases between. The CDR3 sequence is 16 residues long.

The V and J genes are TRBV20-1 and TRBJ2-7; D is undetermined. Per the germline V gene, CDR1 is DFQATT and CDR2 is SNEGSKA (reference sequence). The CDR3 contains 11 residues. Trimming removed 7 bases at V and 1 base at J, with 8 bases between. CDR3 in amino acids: CSGRSSYEQYF. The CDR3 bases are TGCAGTGGGCGGAGTTCCTACGAGCAGTACTTC.

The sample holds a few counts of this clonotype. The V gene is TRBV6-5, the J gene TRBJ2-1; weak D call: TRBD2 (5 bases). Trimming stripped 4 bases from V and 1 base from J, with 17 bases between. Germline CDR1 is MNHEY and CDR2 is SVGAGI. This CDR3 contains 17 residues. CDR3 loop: CASSSNTRPLSYNEQFF. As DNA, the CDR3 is TGTGCCAGCAGTTCCAACACTAGGCCACTATCCTACAATGAGCAGTTCTTC.

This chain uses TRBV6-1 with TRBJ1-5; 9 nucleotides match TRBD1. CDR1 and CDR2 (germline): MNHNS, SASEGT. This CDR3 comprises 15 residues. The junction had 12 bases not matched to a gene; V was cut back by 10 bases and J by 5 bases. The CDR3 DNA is TGTGCCATCTCCGGGACAGGGAGCGTTTATCAGCCCCAGCATTTT. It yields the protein CAISGTGSVYQPQHF.